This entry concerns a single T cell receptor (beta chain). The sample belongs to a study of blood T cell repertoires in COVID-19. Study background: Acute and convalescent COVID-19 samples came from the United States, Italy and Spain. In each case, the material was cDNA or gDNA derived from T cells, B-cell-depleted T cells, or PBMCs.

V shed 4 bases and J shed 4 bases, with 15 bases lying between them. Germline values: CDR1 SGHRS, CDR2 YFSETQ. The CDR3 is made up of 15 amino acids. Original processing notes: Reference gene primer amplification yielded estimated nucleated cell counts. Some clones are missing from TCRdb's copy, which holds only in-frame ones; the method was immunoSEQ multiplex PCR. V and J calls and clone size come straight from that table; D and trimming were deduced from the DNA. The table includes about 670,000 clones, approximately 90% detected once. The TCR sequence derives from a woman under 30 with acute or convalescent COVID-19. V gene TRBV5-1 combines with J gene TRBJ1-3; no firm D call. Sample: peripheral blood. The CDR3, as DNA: TGCGCCAGCAGCCCTCAACACGGGAGCGGAAACACCATATATTTT. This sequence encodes CASSPQHGSGNTIYF.